The 20 T cell receptor beta chains in this list originate from one sample, sequenced in a study of beta chain features in type 1 diabetes. The sequenced template was cDNA made from the entire isolated RNA. The table came from immunoSEQ multiplex PCR; TCRdb's copy has only in-frame clones and leaves some out. The table shows more than 130,000 clones, with 6.9% occurring only once. Sequenced sample: central memory CD4+ T cells from blood. These receptors came from a woman in her 30s in good health.

This clone was detected a few times. V usage is TRBV4-3 and J usage is TRBJ1-3; D gene unclear. Trimming removed 0 bases at V and 0 bases at J, with 9 bases between. The germline V gene encodes CDR1 LGHNA and CDR2 YSLEER. This CDR3 has 16 residues. CDR3 nucleotides: TGCGCCAGCAGCCAAGATGTAGTGAGCTCTGGAAACACCATATATTTT. This codes for CASSQDVVSSGNTIYF.

This clone was seen a few times. V gene TRBV25-1 combines with J gene TRBJ2-2; the D is unclear. The CDR3 contains 14 residues. Trimming left V 4 bases short and J 0 bases short, with 6 bases between. From germline, CDR1 is MGHDK and CDR2 SYGVNS. The CDR3 nucleotides are TGTGCCAGCAGTGTCAGGTCGAACACCGGGGAGCTGTTTTTT. Protein sequence: CASSVRSNTGELFF. The whole variable domain, filled in from reference TRBV25-1 and TRBJ2-2, reads EADIYQTPRYLVIGTGKKITLECSQTMGHDKMYWYQQDPGMELHLIHYSYGVNSTEKGDLSSESTVSRIRTEHFPLTLESARPSHTSQYLCASSVRSNTGELFFGEGSRLTVL.

This clone was counted only a few times. The genes are TRBV9 and TRBJ1-3; D gene uncertain. V was shortened by 4 bases and J by 0 bases, with 14 bases between the two germline ends. The CDR3 spans 16 residues. In germline, CDR1 is SGDLS, CDR2 YYNGEE. Written as DNA, the CDR3 is TGTGCCAGCAGCTTATCATTGGCGGGCTCTGGAAACACCATATATTTT. Amino acids: CASSLSLAGSGNTIYF.

This clone was counted a few times. The chain employs TRBV7-3 and TRBJ2-1, with 8 bases aligning to TRBD2. Germline CDR1 reads SGHTA; CDR2 reads FQGTGA. V was clipped by 2 bases and J by 10 bases; unmatched bases: 7. The CDR3 has 14 residues. The CDR3 DNA reads as TGTGCCAGCAGCTTACTAGTCTCGGGGGGGGAGCAGTTCTTC. Its protein product is CASSLLVSGGEQFF.

The sample holds a few counts of this clone. The V and J genes are TRBV6-6 and TRBJ1-5; 7 bases fit TRBD1. Germline CDR1 reads MNHNY; CDR2 reads SVGAGI (reference sequence). The trim removed 6 bases at V and 4 bases at J, leaving 3 bases unmatched. CDR3 length: 13 amino acids. CDR3 nucleotides: TGTGCCAGCAGGGGGACAGTTAATCAGCCCCAGCATTTT. Translated, it gives CASRGTVNQPQHF.

This clone has more than one count but fewer than ten. The V call is TRBV2, the J call TRBJ2-1, with 8 bases aligning to TRBD1. This CDR3 has 14 residues. V lost 5 bases to trimming and J lost 12 bases; unmatched junction nucleotides: 12. Germline CDR1 reads SNHLY; CDR2 reads FYNNEI. The CDR3 bases are TGTGCCAGCAGTAAGACAGGGGCCAGATCTGTGCAGTTCTTC. The encoded protein is CASSKTGARSVQFF.

This clone was seen only a few times. The chain carries TRBV9 and TRBJ2-3; 10 positions agree with TRBD1. Trimming removed 5 bases from V and 4 bases from J; junction bases left unmatched: 7. The length of the CDR3 is 15 residues. Germline V lookup: CDR1 SGDLS, CDR2 YYNGEE. CDR3 sequence reads: CASRGDRGSADTQYF. In nucleotides, the CDR3 is TGTGCCAGCAGGGGGGACAGGGGCTCGGCAGATACGCAGTATTTT. Combining the CDR3 with reference TRBV9 and TRBJ2-3 gives the whole variable domain DSGVTQTPKHLITATGQRVTLRCSPRSGDLSVYWYQQSLDQGLQFLIQYYNGEERAKGNILERFSAQQFPDLHSELNLSSLELGDSALYFCASRGDRGSADTQYFGPGTRLTVL.

The rearrangement uses TRBV4-3 and TRBJ1-3, with 7 bases fitting TRBD1. The J segment lost 3 bases and the V segment lost 0 bases, leaving 8 bases of the junction unmatched. Germline V gives CDR1 LGHNA, CDR2 YSLEER. CDR3 size: 17 residues. The DNA of the CDR3 is TGCGCCAGCAGCCAAGAACCCCAGACAGGGATTGGAAACACCATATATTTT. Protein sequence: CASSQEPQTGIGNTIYF.

This chain uses TRBV7-2 with TRBJ2-2, with TRBD1 matching over 7 bases. The length of the CDR3 is 15 residues. Trimming cost V 3 bases and J 3 bases; bases outside gene matches: 4. Germline V gene sequence: CDR1 SGHTA, CDR2 FQGNSA. CDR3 in DNA: TGTGCCAGCAGCTTCAGGGGGACCCACACCGGGGAGCTGTTTTTT. Amino acids: CASSFRGTHTGELFF.

The V and J genes are TRBV28 and TRBJ2-7, with 11 bases identical to TRBD1. CDR3 length: 15 amino acids. Per germline, CDR1 MDHEN and CDR2 SYDVKM. V dropped 2 bases and J dropped 6; count of bases not matched to a gene: 6. CDR3 sequence (DNA): TGTGCCAGCAGTTTAGGAGGACAGGGGGCGTCCGAGCAGTACTTC. Protein: CASSLGGQGASEQYF.

The chain uses TRBV9 and TRBJ2-2, with 14 bases matching TRBD2. This CDR3 has 16 amino acids. The germline V gene encodes CDR1 SGDLS and CDR2 YYNGEE. V gave up 3 bases and J gave up 6 bases; unmatched junction bases: 4. The CDR3: CASSAGLAGESGELFF. CDR3 DNA: TGTGCCAGCAGCGCGGGACTAGCGGGAGAGTCCGGGGAGCTGTTTTTT.

The table lists this clone with a few counts. The chain combines TRBV7-9 with TRBJ2-6; D possibly corresponds to TRBD2 (5 bases). This CDR3 has 14 residues. The V gene's germline CDR1 is SEHNR and CDR2 FQNEAQ (reference sequence). The ends were cut back, 5 bases at V and 4 bases at J, with 9 bases in the middle. CDR3 region: CASSARGGANVLTF. The CDR3 DNA is TGTGCCAGCAGCGCTCGCGGGGGGGCCAACGTCCTGACTTTC.

This clone was recorded a few times. This chain links TRBV29-1 with TRBJ2-5; a weak D match, TRBD1 (5 bases). Trimming removed 4 bases from V and 2 bases from J, with 8 bases in between. Germline values: CDR1 SQVTM, CDR2 ANQGSEA. The CDR3 extends over 12 amino acids. The chain's CDR3 is CSVGQWQETQYF. The CDR3 DNA follows: TGCAGCGTTGGACAGTGGCAAGAGACCCAGTACTTC.

The sample holds a few counts of this clone. The genes are TRBV9 and TRBJ2-5; the D is unclear. The CDR3 extends over 14 amino acids. Between the trimmed V and J ends, which lost 3 bases and 7 bases, there was a span of 16 bases. Germline-derived CDR1 and CDR2 are SGDLS and YYNGEE. CDR3: CASSADWAVGTQYF. The CDR3 region has the DNA TGTGCCAGCAGCGCCGATTGGGCAGTGGGGACCCAGTACTTC.

This clone was detected a few times. V and J are TRBV6-4 and TRBJ1-2; maybe TRBD1 (5 bases). V was clipped by 2 bases and J by 6 bases, with 10 bases between them. Germline values: CDR1 MRHNA, CDR2 SNTAGT. The CDR3 is 13 amino acids. The CDR3 DNA follows: TGTGCCAGCAGTGACAGGGGTCAGGATGGCTACACCTTC. This translates into CASSDRGQDGYTF.

There are a few counts of this clone. This chain joins TRBV11-2 and TRBJ2-6, with D possibly TRBD2 on 5 matching bases. CDR3 length: 19 amino acids. Deletions cut 4 bases from V and 0 bases from J, with 19 bases between. CDR1 is SGHAT, CDR2 FQNNGV, per germline. For the CDR3, the DNA is TGTGCCAGCAGCTCAAGAGGTGCCAGTGGGAGCTCTGGGGCCAACGTCCTGACTTTC. It translates to CASSSRGASGSSGANVLTF. Looking up the rest from reference TRBV11-2 and TRBJ2-6 gives the full variable domain: EAGVAQSPRYKIIEKRQSVAFWCNPISGHATLYWYQQILGQGPKLLIQFQNNGVVDDSQLPKDRFSAERLKGVDSTLKIQPAKLEDSAVYLCASSSRGASGSSGANVLTFGAGSRLTVL.

The chain joins TRBV29-1 to TRBJ2-7, with TRBD2 as a possible D gene (5 bases). CDR1 and CDR2 (germline): SQVTM, ANQGSEA. The germline V and J ends were trimmed by 4 bases and 7 bases, with 11 bases remaining between them. The CDR3 extends over 11 amino acids. CDR3 nucleotide sequence: TGCAGCGTTGGTGTCCAGCGGGAGCAGTACTTC. Translating gives CSVGVQREQYF.

The V and J genes are TRBV19 and TRBJ1-3; 9 bases match TRBD1. V trimming: 7 bases; J trimming: 2 bases; junction bases outside the gene matches: 9. This CDR3 region has 16 residues. Germline V gene sequence: CDR1 LNHDA, CDR2 SQIVND (reference sequence). CDR3 residues: CASIETGGRTGNTIYF. The CDR3 bases are TGTGCCAGTATCGAGACAGGGGGAAGGACTGGAAACACCATATATTTT.

This chain joins TRBV19 and TRBJ1-2; TRBD1 aligns across 8 bases. V dropped 5 bases and J dropped 2; count of bases not matched to a gene: 13. The CDR3 contains 17 residues. Germline-derived CDR1 and CDR2 are LNHDA and SQIVND (reference sequence). CDR3 sequence reads: CASSPQGVEGENYGYTF. The CDR3 nucleotides are TGTGCCAGTAGTCCACAGGGGGTAGAGGGAGAAAACTATGGCTACACCTTC.

The chain combines TRBV19 with TRBJ2-2; a weak D match, TRBD2 (5 bases). Germline V lookup: CDR1 LNHDA, CDR2 SQIVND (reference sequence). V was trimmed by 5 bases and J by 10 bases, leaving 14 bases between them. CDR3 size: 13 residues. CDR3 sequence (DNA): TGTGCCAGTAGTCCATACCGGGAAACGGAGCTGTTTTTT. This sequence encodes CASSPYRETELFF.